Listed here is a single TCR beta chain. Its antigen is currently unknown. V lost 3 bases to trimming and J lost 4 bases, with 7 bases between them. The CDR3 is made up of 13 amino acids. This entry is derived from a study of T cell responses to AZD1222 COVID-19 vaccine. Broader study findings: The donor cohort was predominantly white British with a female majority, and clonal diversity may have been underestimated.

Some clones are missing from TCRdb's copy, which holds only in-frame ones; the method was immunoSEQ multiplex PCR. The sample records about 97,000 clones, around 87% being singletons. This specimen consisted of peripheral blood, obtained on day 0 of AZD1222 vaccination. The chain carries TRBV12-3 or TRBV12-4 and TRBJ1-5; the D is unclear. The TCR originated in an adult in good health. Here the CDR3 reads CASSFNPNQPQHF. Written as DNA, the CDR3 is TGTGCCAGCAGTTTTAACCCTAATCAGCCCCAGCATTTT.